What follows describes a single T cell receptor beta chain. V lost 5 bases to trimming and J lost 1 base, with 8 bases between them. Germline CDR1 reads SGHTA; CDR2 reads FQGTGA. The CDR3 loop spans 13 amino acids. The data originate from a study of control samples from healthy donors and cancer patients. Measured with immunoSEQ multiplex PCR; TCRdb has only the in-frame clones, and not every one. The listing records under 200,000 clones. Sequencing used blood. This clonotype was sampled from a woman between 25 and 40 years old in good health. The chain has TRBV7-3 and TRBJ1-2; weak D call: TRBD1 (5 bases). The chain's CDR3 is CASSEQGNYGYTF. In DNA, the CDR3 is TGTGCCAGCAGCGAGCAGGGTAACTATGGCTACACCTTC.